This T cell receptor (beta chain) was documented in a study of cytomegalovirus exposure and HLA in healthy donors. Sequencing was performed with immunoSEQ multiplex PCR; in TCRdb, only in-frame clones are kept and a portion is missing. Counted here are fewer than 120,000 clones, 70% to 90% occurring once; the ten biggest clones make up about 1.5%. Study-level results: CMV antigen specificity of a few CMV-associated chains was confirmed in vitro.

In the case of this clone: Its specificity is unknown.

Sequences were obtained from PBMCs. This TCR derives from a woman in her twenties or thirties in good health and CMV-seropositive.

The CDR3 DNA is TGCAGCCGGGGTAGCGGGAGCTACGAGCAGTACTTC. This translates into CSRGSGSYEQYF. The chain combines TRBV29-1 with TRBJ2-7, with TRBD2 matching 9 bases. V lost 8 bases to trimming and J lost 3 bases; unmatched junction nucleotides: 5. The CDR3 totals 12 residues. Germline V gives CDR1 SQVTM, CDR2 ANQGSEA.